This T cell receptor beta chain was captured in a study of blood T cell repertoires in COVID-19. Generated by immunoSEQ multiplex PCR, the TCRdb table keeps only in-frame clones and is missing some. Of about 44,000 clones listed, about 80% were seen once; the top ten hold under 45%. The CDR3 consists of 14 residues. The V and J ends lost 4 bases and 4 bases, in that order; junction bases with no gene match: 5. Germline lookup yields CDR1 LGHNA and CDR2 YNFKEQ. This TCR derives from a human donor in a cohort sampled during active COVID-19. The specimen sequenced was peripheral blood. This chain uses TRBV4-2 with TRBJ1-1; the match to TRBD1 covers 8 bases. The CDR3 nucleotides are TGTGCCAGCAGCCTCGGACAGGGCGGCACTGAAGCTTTCTTT. Translation: CASSLGQGGTEAFF.